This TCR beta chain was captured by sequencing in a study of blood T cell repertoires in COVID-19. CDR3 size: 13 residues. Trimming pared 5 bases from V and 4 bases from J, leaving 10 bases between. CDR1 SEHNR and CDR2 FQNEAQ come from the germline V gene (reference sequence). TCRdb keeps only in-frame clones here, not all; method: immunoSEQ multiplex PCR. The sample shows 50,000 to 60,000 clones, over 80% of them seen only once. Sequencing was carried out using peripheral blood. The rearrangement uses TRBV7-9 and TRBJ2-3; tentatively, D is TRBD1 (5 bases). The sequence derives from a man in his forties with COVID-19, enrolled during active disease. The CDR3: CASSRRAADTQYF. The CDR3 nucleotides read TGTGCCAGCAGCCGCAGGGCCGCAGATACGCAGTATTTT. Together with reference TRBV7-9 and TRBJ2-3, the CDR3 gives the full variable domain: DTGVSQNPRHKITKRGQNVTFRCDPISEHNRLYWYRQTLGQGPEFLTYFQNEAQLEKSRLLSDRFSAERPKGSFSTLEIQRTEQGDSAMYLCASSRRAADTQYFGPGTRLTVL.